Sequencing of this T cell receptor beta chain was carried out in a study of cytomegalovirus exposure and HLA in healthy donors. As for the study in general: In a previous analysis, some 110 million unique TCR beta sequences were found from 170 million or so T cells. Findings of the study overall: A later analysis linked more than 15,000 TCR beta sequences to HLA alleles at 0.05 false discovery rate.

V was pared by 6 bases and J by 4 bases, with 4 bases of the junction left unmatched. This CDR3 has 14 amino acids. Germline lookup yields CDR1 MNHEY and CDR2 SVGAGI. PCR involved 60 Vbeta and 13 Jbeta primers. The method was immunoSEQ multiplex PCR; TCRdb's version includes in-frame clones alone and lacks a portion of them. The profile shows approximately 150,000 clones, over 80% of them singletons. Comments on this clone: Its specificity is not known.

The genes are TRBV6-5 and TRBJ2-1; 9 bases are shared with TRBD2. Sequencing was performed on PBMCs. The sequence was obtained from a man aged 45 to 65 in good health and CMV-seropositive. The CDR3 reads CASRAGGPYNEQFF. CDR3 nucleotides: TGTGCCAGCAGAGCGGGGGGACCTTACAATGAGCAGTTCTTC.